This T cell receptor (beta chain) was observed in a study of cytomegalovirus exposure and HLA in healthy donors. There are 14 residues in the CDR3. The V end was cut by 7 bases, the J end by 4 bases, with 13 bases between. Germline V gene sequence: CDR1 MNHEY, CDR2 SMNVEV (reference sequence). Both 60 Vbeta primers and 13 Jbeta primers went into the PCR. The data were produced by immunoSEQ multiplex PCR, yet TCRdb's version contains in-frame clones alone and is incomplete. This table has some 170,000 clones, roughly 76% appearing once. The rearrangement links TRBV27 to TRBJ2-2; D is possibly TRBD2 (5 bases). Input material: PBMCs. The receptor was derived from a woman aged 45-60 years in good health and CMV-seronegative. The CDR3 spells CASTTDSSTGELFF. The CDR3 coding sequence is TGTGCCAGCACTACGGACTCATCCACCGGGGAGCTGTTTTTT.